What follows are 8 T cell receptor beta chains derived from one specimen sequenced in a study of blood T cells in healthy people across ages. Together with a sample-barcoded 5' primer, a J-beta primer mix was included in a second PCR lasting roughly 6 to 12 cycles. TCRdb passed the 5' RACE reads through MiXCR, listing each CDR3 protein once. Among about 1.5 million distinct CDR3 sequences listed, 35% to 45% were seen once. Sequenced: blood. Receptors were obtained from a woman aged 18-29 years in good health.

This clonotype was counted between two and nine times. V usage is TRBV13 and J usage is TRBJ2-7; 8 bases align to TRBD1. This CDR3 comprises 14 residues. J was trimmed by 5 bases and V by 4 bases; bases with no gene match: 7. Germline V gives CDR1 PRHDT, CDR2 FYEKMQ (reference sequence). CDR3 nucleotide sequence: TGTGCCAGCAGCTCCCGACAGGGGAGCCACGAGCAGTACTTC. Amino acids: CASSSRQGSHEQYF.

The V call is TRBV28, the J call TRBJ1-1, with 11 bases fitting TRBD1. The V segment lost 2 bases and the J segment 10 bases; nucleotides outside the gene matches: 9. This CDR3 region has 15 residues. Germline V gene data show CDR1 as MDHEN and CDR2 as SYDVKM. Here the CDR3 reads CASSLGGTGGSRAFF. CDR3 bases: TGTGCCAGCAGTTTAGGGGGGACAGGGGGATCTCGAGCTTTCTTT.

This clonotype occurred a few times. This sequence joins TRBV20-1 and TRBJ1-1, with 12 bases identical to TRBD1. CDR1 is DFQATT, CDR2 SNEGSKA, per germline (reference sequence). The CDR3 spans 16 residues. V lost 4 bases, J lost 4 bases, and 10 bases stayed unmatched. CDR3 amino acids: CSANRPGQGAGTEAFF. CDR3 DNA: TGCAGTGCTAACCGACCGGGACAGGGGGCCGGCACTGAAGCTTTCTTT.

The chain uses TRBV7-9 and TRBJ2-3, with 8 bases aligning to TRBD2. Unmatched junction bases numbered 7, after V lost 5 bases and J lost 0 bases. This CDR3 has 16 residues. In germline, CDR1 is SEHNR, CDR2 FQNEAQ (reference sequence). The DNA of the CDR3 is TGTGCCAGCAGCCGGATTACTAGCGGAAGCACAGATACGCAGTATTTT. Translation: CASSRITSGSTDTQYF.

The genes are TRBV10-2 and TRBJ2-2; D remains ambiguous. V was cut by 3 bases and J by 0 bases, with 5 bases left in between. Germline loops: CDR1 WSHSY, CDR2 SAAADI. The length of the CDR3 is 14 residues. In nucleotides, the CDR3 is TGCGCCAGCAGTGAAATCCCGAACACCGGGGAGCTGTTTTTT. Translated: CASSEIPNTGELFF.

This clonotype turned up a few times. The genes are TRBV4-3 and TRBJ1-1, with D hard to call. Germline CDR1 reads LGHNA; CDR2 reads YSLEER. CDR3 size: 13 residues. Trimming took off 3 bases at V and 4 bases at J, with 9 bases between the two ends. CDR3 protein: CASSHSRGTEAFF. For the CDR3, the DNA is TGCGCCAGCAGCCACAGCCGGGGCACTGAAGCTTTCTTT.

The chain uses TRBV28 and TRBJ2-7, with 9 nucleotides matching TRBD1. The V gene end was trimmed by 6 bases and the J gene end by 6 bases; junction bases not matched to a gene: 15. The CDR3 has 16 residues. In germline, CDR1 is MDHEN, CDR2 SYDVKM. The DNA of the CDR3 is TGTGCCAGCAGCAGCACCCGGGACAGGGATCCCCGCGAGCAGTACTTC. Its protein product is CASSSTRDRDPREQYF.

The chain has TRBV28 and TRBJ1-2; D remains ambiguous. This CDR3 comprises 12 residues. V gave up 8 bases and J gave up 4 bases, with 11 bases separating them. Germline CDR1 reads MDHEN; CDR2 reads SYDVKM. CDR3 in amino acids: CASEQSPYGYTF. DNA of the CDR3: TGTGCCAGCGAACAATCTCCCTATGGCTACACCTTC.